This is a list of T cell receptor beta chains from one sample in a study of cytomegalovirus exposure and HLA in healthy donors. This table comes from immunoSEQ multiplex PCR, and its TCRdb copy is limited to in-frame clones, with some not included. The table has around 120,000 clones, approximately 72% seen once. The sample consisted of PBMCs. Receptors originate from a woman in her thirties or forties in good health and CMV-seropositive. The CDR3 runs from the conserved cysteine through the conserved F or W. A D gene is named only where the DNA matches it firmly. Only part of the rows carry a size: once, few, many, or a class if the clone is expanded.

clone_size | j_call | d_call | v_call | cdr3_nt | cdr3_aa
- | TRBJ2-5 | TRBD2 | TRBV7-2 | TGTGCCAGCAGCTTAGTGAGCGGCGGGGGGGCGGGGACCCAGTACTTC | CASSLVSGGGAGTQYF
- | TRBJ1-2 | TRBD1 | TRBV5-6 | TGTGCCAGCAGCAAAAGACAGGGGTCCCTCCTCGGGGTGTATGGCTACACCTTC | CASSKRQGSLLGVYGYTF
- | TRBJ1-1 | - | TRBV6-1 | TGTGCCAGCAGCGACAGTTTATTCAACACTGAAGCTTTCTTT | CASSDSLFNTEAFF
few | TRBJ1-1 | - | TRBV7-6 | TGTGCCAGCAGCTCCGAGACGGGATCCTTTGAAGCTTTCTTT | CASSSETGSFEAFF
- | TRBJ1-1 | - | TRBV10-3 | TGTGCCATCAGTGACCCGACACAATTGAACACTGAAGCTTTCTTT | CAISDPTQLNTEAFF
- | TRBJ1-1 | - | TRBV29-1 | TGCAGCGTTGCAGGGCAGTTGAACACTGAAGCTTTCTTT | CSVAGQLNTEAFF
- | TRBJ1-1 | TRBD1 | TRBV5-1 | TGCGCCAGCAGCTCAAGACAGGGAAACTCGAACACTGAAGCTTTCTTT | CASSSRQGNSNTEAFF
- | TRBJ2-2 | - | TRBV5-1 | TGCGCCAGCAGCTTCCAACCAGGGTCGTACACCGGGGAGCTGTTTTTT | CASSFQPGSYTGELFF
few | TRBJ2-2 | TRBD1 | TRBV4-3 | TGCGCCAGCGGACAGGGGTTCACCGGGGAGCTGTTTTTT | CASGQGFTGELFF
- | TRBJ2-7 | - | TRBV9 | TGTGCCAGCAGCGTAGGGTTGACAGAGTACGAGCAGTACTTC | CASSVGLTEYEQYF
- | TRBJ2-7 | - | TRBV7-9 | TGTGCCAGCAGCTTAGGGCACTCAAGCGCCTACGAGCAGTACTTC | CASSLGHSSAYEQYF
few | TRBJ2-3 | TRBD1 | TRBV5-4 | TGTGCCAGCAGCTCCGGGACAGCCACTAGCACAGATACGCAGTATTTT | CASSSGTATSTDTQYF
- | TRBJ1-1 | - | TRBV19 | TGTGCCAGTCACCCGTGGGGGGACAACACTGAAGCTTTCTTT | CASHPWGDNTEAFF
- | TRBJ2-2 | - | TRBV7-8 | TGTGCCAGCAGCTTAGCGCACGGGATTCCCACCGGGGAGCTGTTTTTT | CASSLAHGIPTGELFF
- | TRBJ1-5 | - | TRBV14 | TGTGCCAGCAGCCCATCCCCAGGGATCCAGCCCCAGCATTTT | CASSPSPGIQPQHF
few | TRBJ1-5 | TRBD1 | TRBV2 | TGTGCCAGCAGTGAGAGGCAGGGGGGACCCTATAGCAATCAGCCCCAGCATTTT | CASSERQGGPYSNQPQHF
- | TRBJ2-4 | - | TRBV5-4 | TGTGCCAGCAGCTTGGGTTCTAGCCCCAACATTCAGTACTTC | CASSLGSSPNIQYF
- | TRBJ2-5 | TRBD2 | TRBV7-3 | TGTGCCAGCAGCCCGACTAGCGAAGGGACCCAGTACTTC | CASSPTSEGTQYF
- | TRBJ1-5 | - | TRBV29-1 | TGCAGCGTCGGGAGTCTTGGCGGCAATCAGCCCCAGCATTTT | CSVGSLGGNQPQHF
- | TRBJ1-2 | - | TRBV23-1 | TGCGCCAGCAGTCATCGGGGAGGGATTAACTATGGCTACACCTTC | CASSHRGGINYGYTF
once | TRBJ2-1 | TRBD2 | TRBV2 | TGTGCCAGCATGACTAGCGTCGGTAATGAGCAGTTCTTC | CASMTSVGNEQFF
- | TRBJ1-3 | - | TRBV25-1 | TGTGCCAGCATTAACCGACAGGCTTTTGGAAACACCATATATTTT | CASINRQAFGNTIYF
once | TRBJ2-2 | - | TRBV4-1 | TGCGCCAGCAGCCAAGAACGGACAAACACCGGGGAGCTGTTTTTT | CASSQERTNTGELFF
- | TRBJ2-1 | TRBD2 | TRBV9 | TGTGCCAGCAGCGCAGGGGCTAGCGGGGGATATAGCTCCTACAATGAGCAGTTCTTC | CASSAGASGGYSSYNEQFF
- | TRBJ1-1 | TRBD1 | TRBV5-1 | TGCGCCAGCAGCGTTCCGGGACAGGAAGCTTTCTTT | CASSVPGQEAFF
- | TRBJ1-2 | TRBD1 | TRBV2 | TGTGCCAGCACCGAGGAGGACAGGGCTGGCTACACCTTC | CASTEEDRAGYTF
once | TRBJ1-2 | - | TRBV25-1 | TGTGCCAGCAGTCCAGGGGAGCGCAGTGGCTACACCTTC | CASSPGERSGYTF
- | TRBJ2-7 | - | TRBV7-2 | TGTGCCAGCTCCCCAGATAACTCCTACGAGCAGTACTTC | CASSPDNSYEQYF
- | TRBJ1-2 | TRBD1 | TRBV9 | TGTGCCAGCAGCTCTCCCGACAGGGCTCCATACTATGGCTACACCTTC | CASSSPDRAPYYGYTF
- | TRBJ2-5 | - | TRBV9 | TGTGCCAGCAGCGAAACCAGGATGTTCGGAGAGACCCAGTACTTC | CASSETRMFGETQYF